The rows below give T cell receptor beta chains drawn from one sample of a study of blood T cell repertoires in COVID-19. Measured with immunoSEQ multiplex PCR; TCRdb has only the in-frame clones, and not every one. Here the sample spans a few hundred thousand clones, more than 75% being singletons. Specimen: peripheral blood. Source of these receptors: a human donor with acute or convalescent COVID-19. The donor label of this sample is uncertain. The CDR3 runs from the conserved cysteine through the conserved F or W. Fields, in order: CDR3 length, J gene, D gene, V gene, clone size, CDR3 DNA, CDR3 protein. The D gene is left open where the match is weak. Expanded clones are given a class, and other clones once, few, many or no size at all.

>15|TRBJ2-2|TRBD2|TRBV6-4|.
TGTGCCAGCAGGGCCGTAGCGGGGGGCACCGGGGAGCTGTTTTTT
CASRAVAGGTGELFF
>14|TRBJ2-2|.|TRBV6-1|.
TGTGCCAGCAGTGAGTTCTCTGACACCGGGGAGCTGTTTTTT
CASSEFSDTGELFF
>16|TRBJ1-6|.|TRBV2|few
TGTGCCAGCAGTGGGATAGGGCAGGGGTATAATTCACCCCTCCACTTT
CASSGIGQGYNSPLHF
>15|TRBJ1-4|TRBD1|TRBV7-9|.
TGTGCCAGCAGCTTACAGGGGGCGTCTAATGAAAAACTGTTTTTT
CASSLQGASNEKLFF
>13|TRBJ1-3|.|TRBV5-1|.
TGCGCCAGCAGCTTGGACAGGGCGGACACCATATATTTT
CASSLDRADTIYF
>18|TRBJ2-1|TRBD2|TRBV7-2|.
TGTGCCAGCAGCACCCGGGGGGGGCCTACGAGCTCCTACAATGAGCAGTTCTTC
CASSTRGGPTSSYNEQFF
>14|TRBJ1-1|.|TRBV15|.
TGTGCCACCAGCAGAGATTTTTTAAACACTGAAGCTTTCTTT
CATSRDFLNTEAFF
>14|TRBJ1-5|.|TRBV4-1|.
TGCGCCAGCAGCCATGGACAGCCCAATCAGCCCCAGCATTTT
CASSHGQPNQPQHF
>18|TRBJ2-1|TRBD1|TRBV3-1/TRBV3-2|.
TGTGCCAGCAGCCAACAGACAGGGGGCGGATTACCCTACAATGAGCAGTTCTTC
CASSQQTGGGLPYNEQFF
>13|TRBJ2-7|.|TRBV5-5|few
TGTGCCAGCAGCTTAGCGGTCCACTACGAGCAGTACTTC
CASSLAVHYEQYF
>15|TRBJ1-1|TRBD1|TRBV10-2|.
TGCGCCAGCAGTTTGGACAGGGGTAGTGGGACTGAAGCTTTCTTT
CASSLDRGSGTEAFF
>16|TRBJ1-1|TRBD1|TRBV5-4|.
TGTGCCAGCAGCCCCTTGGGACAGGGAATGAACACTGAAGCTTTCTTT
CASSPLGQGMNTEAFF
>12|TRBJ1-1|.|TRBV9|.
TGTGCCAGCGGGGGCCTGAACACTGAAGCTTTCTTT
CASGGLNTEAFF
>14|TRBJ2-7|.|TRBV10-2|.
TGCGCCAGCAGCCACCCGCCCACAAGCTACGAGCAGTACTTC
CASSHPPTSYEQYF
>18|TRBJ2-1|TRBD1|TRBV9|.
TGTGCCAGCAGCTCTCAGGGGGCAGGACCCCGCTCCTACAATGAGCAGTTCTTC
CASSSQGAGPRSYNEQFF
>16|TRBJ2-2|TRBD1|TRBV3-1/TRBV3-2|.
TGTGCCAGCAGTGGGCTTGGACAGGCGAACACCGGGGAGCTGTTTTTT
CASSGLGQANTGELFF
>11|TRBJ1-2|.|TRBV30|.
TGTGCCTGGATGGGCGTCTATGGCTACACCTTC
CAWMGVYGYTF
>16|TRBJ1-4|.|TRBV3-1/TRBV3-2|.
TGTGCCAGCAGCCAAATGCAGACAGGAGCTAATGAAAAACTGTTTTTT
CASSQMQTGANEKLFF
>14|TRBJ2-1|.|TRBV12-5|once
TGTGCTAGTGGTCGATCCGGGACTTACAATGAGCAGTTCTTC
CASGRSGTYNEQFF
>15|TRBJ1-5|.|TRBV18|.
TGTGCCAGCTCAGTCTCGGGGGGTAGCAATCAGCCCCAGCATTTT
CASSVSGGSNQPQHF
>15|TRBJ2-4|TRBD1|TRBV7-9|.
TGTGCCAGCAGCTTGCAACAGGGGGCTAAAAACATTCAGTACTTC
CASSLQQGAKNIQYF
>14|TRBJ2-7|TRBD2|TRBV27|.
TGTGCCAGCAGTCCGGGACTAGCGGGGGGGAAGGAGTACTTC
CASSPGLAGGKEYF
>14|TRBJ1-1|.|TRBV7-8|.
TGTGCCAGCAGCCACCCCGGGGGGCTAACTGAAGCTTTCTTT
CASSHPGGLTEAFF
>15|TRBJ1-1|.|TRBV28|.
TGTGCCAGCAGTTCCGGGCGGACAGCGAACACTGAAGCTTTCTTT
CASSSGRTANTEAFF